This T cell receptor (beta chain) is drawn from a study of T cell responses to AZD1222 COVID-19 vaccine. Per the germline V gene, CDR1 is MDHEN and CDR2 is SYDVKM. Trimming took off 8 bases at V and 1 base at J, with 5 bases between the two ends. The CDR3 spans 11 residues. Regarding the study as a whole: The CD4 TCRs associated with vaccination extended across spike and predominated at 160-218 and 743-854. Possibly, clonal diversity was underestimated; donors were largely white British and included more females. Researchers took repertoire samples only after the peak T cell response had come.

With respect to this clone: The antigen remains unidentified.

TCRdb's table, derived via immunoSEQ multiplex PCR, lists solely in-frame clones and lacks some. The sample lists roughly 190,000 clones, around 90% occurring once. The sequences come from peripheral blood, collected 28 days after the second dose of the MenACWY control vaccine. This receptor was taken from an adult who received the MenACWY meningococcal vaccine as a control. J is TRBJ1-2 and V is TRBV28; D remains ambiguous. CDR3 in amino acids: CASHSNYGYTF. DNA for the CDR3: TGTGCCAGCCACAGTAACTATGGCTACACCTTC.